The following is a TCR beta chain sequence with its context. These data are taken from a study of T cell clonotyping in hematopoietic cell transplantation. Only in-frame clones appear in the TCRdb table, and some are missing; sequencing was by immunoSEQ multiplex PCR. The profile shows roughly 12,000 clones, approximately 89% of them singletons. Source material: peripheral blood mononuclear cells. The receptor's source is a woman between 50 and 59 years old in good health. Some clones in this sample may be carry-over from other donors' samples.

The CDR3 DNA sequence: TGTGCCAGCAGCCAAGAGACAGGGTCCTACGAGCAGTACTTC. Its translation is CASSQETGSYEQYF. The V call is TRBV14, the J call TRBJ2-7; TRBD1 matches at 7 bases. The CDR3 length is 14 residues. The J segment lost 1 base and the V segment lost 0 bases, leaving 0 bases of the junction unmatched. Germline values: CDR1 SGHDN, CDR2 FVKESK.